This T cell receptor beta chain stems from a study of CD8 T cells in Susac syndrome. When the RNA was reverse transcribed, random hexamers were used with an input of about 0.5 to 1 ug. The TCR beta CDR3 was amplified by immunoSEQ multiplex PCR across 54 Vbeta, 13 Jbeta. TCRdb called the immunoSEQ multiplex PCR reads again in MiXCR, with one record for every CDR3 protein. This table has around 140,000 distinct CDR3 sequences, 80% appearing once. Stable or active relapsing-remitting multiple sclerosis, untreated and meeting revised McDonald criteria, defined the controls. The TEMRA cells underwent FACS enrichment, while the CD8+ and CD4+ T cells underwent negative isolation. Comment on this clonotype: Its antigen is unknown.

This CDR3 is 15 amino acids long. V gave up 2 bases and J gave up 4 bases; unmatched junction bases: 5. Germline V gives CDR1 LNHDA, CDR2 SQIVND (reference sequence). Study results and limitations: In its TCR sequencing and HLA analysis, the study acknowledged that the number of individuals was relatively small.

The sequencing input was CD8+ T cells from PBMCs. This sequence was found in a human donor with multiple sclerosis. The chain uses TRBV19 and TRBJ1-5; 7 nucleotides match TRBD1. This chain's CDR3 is CASSIFGTDNQPQHF. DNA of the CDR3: TGTGCCAGTAGTATATTCGGGACAGATAATCAGCCCCAGCATTTT.